This is a list of T cell receptor beta chains from one sample in a study of blood T cell repertoires in COVID-19. Profiled with immunoSEQ multiplex PCR; TCRdb holds only in-frame clones, not every one. In the table there are roughly 250,000 clones, around 83% of which are singletons. The sample taken for sequencing was peripheral blood. Receptors originate from a woman aged 55-75 years with active or convalescent COVID-19. CDR3s include the opening cysteine and the closing phenylalanine or tryptophan.

CDR3aa	j_gene	v_gene
CASSQVLQGAANYGYTF	TRBJ1-2	TRBV14
CASSGGQGRFYGYTF	TRBJ1-2	TRBV7-9
CASSYQAGGAGGYTF	TRBJ1-2	TRBV6-5
CASSWGQGVAGANVLTF	TRBJ2-6	TRBV27
CASSFTLGLAGGETQYF	TRBJ2-5	TRBV7-2
CASSPGAGASQETQYF	TRBJ2-5	TRBV18
CASSHDREVYGYTF	TRBJ1-2	TRBV19
CASSSGSQETQYF	TRBJ2-5	TRBV19
CASSLVPGPYEQYF	TRBJ2-7	TRBV5-1
CASKNTGRTEAFF	TRBJ1-1	TRBV28
CASSLGAGVGSSYEQYF	TRBJ2-7	TRBV5-1
CASSQSAGQKTQYF	TRBJ2-5	TRBV16
CASSLELAVTDTQYF	TRBJ2-3	TRBV7-9
CASSHIDRGRSNEKLFF	TRBJ1-4	TRBV3-1/TRBV3-2
CAWKWSRRNYNSPLHF	TRBJ1-6	TRBV30
CASSPRGLGGYTF	TRBJ1-2	TRBV5-1
CSVEGSRGEAFF	TRBJ1-1	TRBV29-1
CASSQEGGTEAFF	TRBJ1-1	TRBV3-1/TRBV3-2
CASVRGQQGNAEAFF	TRBJ1-1	TRBV2
CASSDFDRGAKNIQYF	TRBJ2-4	TRBV2
CASSLNGGGNSPLHF	TRBJ1-6	TRBV5-5
CASSLDGFRGVIETQYF	TRBJ2-5	TRBV11-2
CASSPGLAGYNEQFF	TRBJ2-1	TRBV3-1/TRBV3-2
CASTPDREKNSPLHF	TRBJ1-6	TRBV6-5
CASSPRTSGGSSYNEQFF	TRBJ2-1	TRBV9
CASSDSAGGPTNEKLFF	TRBJ1-4	TRBV6-4
CASSLTGIYEQYF	TRBJ2-7	TRBV6-5
CASSPGTGAQPQHF	TRBJ1-5	TRBV5-1
CASSLQGGLANEQFF	TRBJ2-1	TRBV7-6
CASSDHPGDTQYF	TRBJ2-3	TRBV6-1
CASRPGRGGTEAFF	TRBJ1-1	TRBV6-5
CASSGPGTEAPEKLFF	TRBJ1-4	TRBV18
CASSLVGAGVNTEAFF	TRBJ1-1	TRBV5-1
CASSQRPGQGAGYTF	TRBJ1-2	TRBV4-3
CASSPASVWGYTF	TRBJ1-2	TRBV27
CASSLGGRQFMNTEAFF	TRBJ1-1	TRBV11-2
CASSPTRSRTDTQYF	TRBJ2-3	TRBV11-3
CASSFHQGAGELFF	TRBJ2-2	TRBV7-6
CASSENPDTEAFF	TRBJ1-1	TRBV10-2
CASSQERGAYEQYF	TRBJ2-7	TRBV4-1
CASSRRQNYGYTF	TRBJ1-2	TRBV7-2
CAWRLTGTSGGRQFF	TRBJ2-1	TRBV30
CASSPGGGGGNTIYF	TRBJ1-3	TRBV18
CASSMIQGAPYEQYF	TRBJ2-7	TRBV19
CAWSAGTGTDTQYF	TRBJ2-3	TRBV30
CASSPVREDGYTF	TRBJ1-2	TRBV18
CASSPGQVAGAPGRDTQYF	TRBJ2-3	TRBV7-8
CASSPGGRGKNTEAFF	TRBJ1-1	TRBV18
CASSAQGIEKLFF	TRBJ1-4	TRBV2